Following are 7 T cell receptor beta chains from one sample sequenced in a study of T cells after yellow fever vaccination (dated by TCRdb to about 2019). Library generation was performed with 5' RACE. Sequencing was carried out with an Illumina NovaSeq 6000. TCRdb passed the public sequencing reads through fastp at Q25 and MiXCR, retaining productive beta sequences. Rows with one shared CDR3 protein collapse into an entry with the most common genes and DNA. The sample includes 250,000 or so distinct CDR3 sequences, with roughly 3.5% observed a single time. The ten largest account for around 19% of the sample. According to the study, the label for this sample's treatment or condition signals: live attenuated yellow fever vaccine strain. The sequences come from PBMCs, collected 15 days after the yellow fever booster vaccination. The receptors stem from a man in his late teens or twenties who received the YFV17D yellow fever vaccine.

In this sample, this clonotype turned up many times. The CDR3 DNA is TGTGCCAGCAGTTCGGGACAGGGGTCCGCGGAGACCCAGTACTTC. Amino acids: CASSSGQGSAETQYF. This chain links TRBV27 with TRBJ2-5; 10 bases are shared with TRBD1. The junction had 7 bases not matched to a gene; V was cut back by 4 bases and J by 5 bases. This CDR3 spans 15 amino acids. CDR1 and CDR2 (germline): MNHEY, SMNVEV (reference sequence).

This clonotype has only a few counts. The chain is built from TRBV20-1 and TRBJ2-5, with a weak D call TRBD1 (7 bases). Per the germline V gene, CDR1 is DFQATT and CDR2 is SNEGSKA (reference sequence). The CDR3 totals 15 residues. V was trimmed by 5 bases and J by 2 bases, leaving 18 bases between them. Written as DNA, the CDR3 is TGCAGTGCTGGCCCCCTACAGGGGACTCAAGAGACCCAGTACTTC. This translates into CSAGPLQGTQETQYF.

There are many counts of this clonotype. CDR3 nucleotide sequence: TGCGCCAGCAGCTTGGAAGGGGACGGGGGAGAGACCCAGTACTTC. Amino acids: CASSLEGDGGETQYF. The chain links TRBV5-1 to TRBJ2-5; D may be TRBD2 (6 bases). Trimming left V 0 bases short and J 4 bases short, with 13 bases between. CDR3 length: 15 amino acids. Germline V gene sequence: CDR1 SGHRS, CDR2 YFSETQ.

This clonotype has ten or more counts. The chain couples TRBV5-1 to TRBJ1-4; a possible D gene is TRBD1 (5 bases). Looked up from germline, CDR1 is SGHRS and CDR2 is YFSETQ. The germline V and J ends were trimmed by 0 bases and 6 bases, with 9 bases remaining between them. The CDR3 extends over 14 amino acids. This chain's CDR3 is CASSLAGRDEKLFF. DNA of the CDR3: TGCGCCAGCAGCTTGGCGGGCAGGGATGAAAAACTGTTTTTT.

Turning to this clonotype: The junction and the germline gene differ at one end; a read error may be behind it. CDR3 sequence: CASSSYKQGVSYEKYF. CDR3 DNA: TGTGCCAGCAGCTCTTACAAACAGGGGGTTTCCTACGAGAAGTACTTC. The chain employs TRBV12-3 or TRBV12-4 and TRBJ2-7, with TRBD1 identical over 8 bases. This CDR3 is 16 amino acids long.

In its sample, this clonotype was seen many times. The V gene is TRBV19, the J gene TRBJ2-5; 7 bases map to TRBD1. Germline V gene data show CDR1 as LNHDA and CDR2 as SQIVND (reference sequence). V lost 6 bases, J lost 2 bases, and 3 bases stayed unmatched. The CDR3 length is 13 residues. CDR3 bases: TGTGCCAGTAGGGGGACAGCACAAGAGACCCAGTACTTC. It yields the protein CASRGTAQETQYF.

This clonotype occurred a few times. This chain links TRBV7-8 with TRBJ1-3; unclear D gene. V lost 4 bases and J 0 bases, leaving 16 bases between the germline ends. The CDR3 totals 17 residues. CDR1 SGHVS and CDR2 FQNEAQ come from the germline V gene. The DNA of the CDR3 is TGTGCCAGCAGCTCCCCAAGGACGGCTAACTCTGGAAACACCATATATTTT. Its translation: CASSSPRTANSGNTIYF. Full variable domain (rest looked up from reference TRBV7-8 and TRBJ1-3): GAGVSQSPRYKVAKRGQDVALRCDPISGHVSLFWYQQALGQGPEFLTYFQNEAQLDKSGLPSDRFFAERPEGSVSTLKIQRTQQEDSAVYLCASSSPRTANSGNTIYFGEGSWLTVV.